Sequencing of this TCR beta chain was carried out in a study of CD8 T cells in Susac syndrome. Sequencing of TCR beta was performed on blood CD8+ T cells and on blood CD4+ T cells. Through negative isolation, CD4+ and CD8+ T cells were obtained, while TEMRA cells were enriched using FACS. Germline values: CDR1 DFQATT, CDR2 SNEGSKA (reference sequence). The CDR3 contains 17 residues. V was clipped by 3 bases and J by 2 bases; unmatched bases: 9. When the RNA was reverse transcribed, random hexamers were used with an input of roughly 0.45 to 1 ug. The CDR3 of TCR beta was amplified by immunoSEQ multiplex PCR across 54 Vbeta and 13 Jbeta. TCRdb processed the immunoSEQ multiplex PCR reads anew with MiXCR; each CDR3 protein has one entry. The table shows about 71,000 distinct CDR3 sequences, with 95% to 96% occurring only once.

Sequencing was carried out using CD4+ T cells from PBMCs. The clonotype was recovered from a human donor with multiple sclerosis. The chain employs TRBV20-1 and TRBJ2-4, with 11 bases identical to TRBD2. The CDR3: CSASYRLAGGPKNIQYF. DNA for the CDR3: TGCAGTGCTAGTTATCGGCTAGCGGGGGGCCCCAAAAACATTCAGTACTTC.